One and the same sample provided the 32 T cell receptor beta chains below, sequenced in a study of memory CD4+ T cells and cytomegalovirus serostatus. The sort gate was single viable CD3+CD4+CD8-CD45RO+ cells for memory CD4+ T cells. The repertoire was sequenced with immunoSEQ multiplex PCR; TCRdb's copy has only in-frame clones and lacks some. Here the sample spans about 92,000 clones, approximately 80% being singletons. The sequenced sample was memory CD4+ T cells from blood. Every receptor here comes from an adult in good health and CMV-seropositive.

The V gene is TRBV5-5, the J gene TRBJ2-7; possible D gene TRBD1, 5 bases. The V end lost 1 base, the J end lost 2 bases, and 7 bases lay between the germline ends. This CDR3 has 13 amino acids. Per the germline V gene, CDR1 is SGHKS and CDR2 is YYEKEE (reference sequence). The CDR3 protein is CASSLQGPYEQYF. CDR3 nucleotides: TGTGCCAGCAGCTTGCAGGGCCCCTACGAGCAGTACTTC.

The chain recombines TRBV6-1 with TRBJ2-7; possibly TRBD1 for D (5 bases). Germline values: CDR1 MNHNS, CDR2 SASEGT. CDR3 length: 14 residues. V gave up 0 bases and J gave up 1 base, with 7 bases separating them. This chain's CDR3 is CASSEAGPSYEQYF. The CDR3 DNA is TGTGCCAGCAGTGAAGCGGGGCCATCCTACGAGCAGTACTTC.

This sequence joins TRBV29-1 and TRBJ2-1; D is possibly TRBD1 or TRBD2 (5 bases each). V gave up 4 bases and J gave up 8 bases, with 18 bases separating them. Germline lookup yields CDR1 SQVTM and CDR2 ANQGSEA. The CDR3 has 14 amino acids. In nucleotides, the CDR3 is TGCAGCGTTGGAGTAACCCATCGAGGGGATGAGCAGTTCTTC. Protein sequence: CSVGVTHRGDEQFF.

The genes are TRBV7-9 and TRBJ1-2; D perhaps matches TRBD1 (5 bases). Trimming pared 5 bases from V and 6 bases from J, leaving 13 bases between. CDR1 and CDR2 from the germline V gene are SEHNR and FQNEAQ (reference sequence). The CDR3 length is 13 residues. In nucleotides, the CDR3 is TGTGCCAGCAGCCCTCGAGGGGAAGATGGCTACACCTTC. Translating gives CASSPRGEDGYTF.

This clone has a handful of counts. The chain couples TRBV2 to TRBJ1-5; D gene uncertain. Trimming took 8 bases from V and 3 from J, leaving 11 bases between them. Germline V gene data show CDR1 as SNHLY and CDR2 as FYNNEI. There are 13 residues in the CDR3. The CDR3 region is CASSPGINQPQHF. In DNA, the CDR3 is TGTGCCAGCTCCCCGGGAATCAATCAGCCCCAGCATTTT.

The chain is built from TRBV5-1 and TRBJ2-5; 7 bases are shared with TRBD1. This CDR3 comprises 16 residues. From germline, CDR1 is SGHRS and CDR2 YFSETQ. Unmatched junction bases numbered 7, after V lost 0 bases and J lost 2 bases. CDR3 DNA: TGCGCCAGCAGCTTGGACGGGATGGGACAGCAAGAGACCCAGTACTTC. As protein: CASSLDGMGQQETQYF.

The chain links TRBV19 to TRBJ2-6, with no clear D. CDR3 size: 15 residues. V was shortened by 5 bases and J by 2 bases, with 10 bases between the two germline ends. From germline, CDR1 is LNHDA and CDR2 SQIVND (reference sequence). The CDR3 bases are TGTGCCAGTAGTGAAGGGCTTACTGGGGCCAACGTCCTGACTTTC. This sequence encodes CASSEGLTGANVLTF.

This clone turned up a few times. The V and J genes are TRBV4-3 and TRBJ1-3; D ambiguous. CDR1 is LGHNA, CDR2 YSLEER, per germline. The CDR3 runs to 14 residues. The V gene lost 4 bases and the J gene lost 0 bases, with 7 bases spanning the gap. CDR3 in amino acids: CASSPGGSGNTIYF. The CDR3 DNA reads TGCGCCAGCAGCCCCGGTGGCTCTGGAAACACCATATATTTT.

The rearrangement uses TRBV5-4 and TRBJ2-5; D not certain. The V and J ends lost 10 bases and 0 bases respectively, with 13 bases between them. The CDR3 spans 13 residues. Germline-derived CDR1 and CDR2 are SGHNT and YYREEE (reference sequence). CDR3 DNA sequence: TGTGCCGCACAAAAACCTAACCAAGAGACCCAGTACTTC. Encoded protein: CAAQKPNQETQYF.

The V gene is TRBV21-1, the J gene TRBJ2-7; TRBD1, the table's D call, lacks a check against the DNA. TRBV21-1 is reported as a pseudogene. The CDR3 extends over 14 amino acids. This chain's CDR3 is CASSRHDRGYEQYF. The DNA for the CDR3 is TGTGCCAGCAGCCGACATGACAGGGGCTACGAGCAGTACTTC.

The chain has TRBV27 and TRBJ1-2; TRBD1 matches 7 bases. Germline V gives CDR1 MNHEY, CDR2 SMNVEV (reference sequence). V lost 0 bases to trimming and J lost 8 bases; unmatched junction nucleotides: 3. This CDR3 has 13 amino acids. The CDR3 bases are TGTGCCAGCAGTTTATCGGGCAGGGGGGGCTACACCTTC. This codes for CASSLSGRGGYTF.

The chain carries TRBV6-1 and TRBJ2-7, with 7 positions matching TRBD1. Germline-derived CDR1 and CDR2 are MNHNS and SASEGT. The CDR3 runs 14 residues. V trimming: 4 bases; J trimming: 6 bases; junction bases outside the gene matches: 9. The DNA of the CDR3 is TGTGCCAGCAGTGTCGACAGGGTCCACTCCGAGCAGTACTTC. This translates into CASSVDRVHSEQYF.

This clone was seen a single time. Distinct nucleotide sequences in the sample also encode this CDR3. The V and J genes are TRBV18 and TRBJ1-4; 7 nucleotides match TRBD1. This CDR3 is 14 amino acids long. The germline gives CDR1 KGHSH, CDR2 LQKENI. V gave up 2 bases and J gave up 7 bases; unmatched junction bases: 4. The DNA for the CDR3 is TGTGCCAGCTCACCAACAGGGGCTGGTGAAAAACTGTTTTTT. Translation gives CASSPTGAGEKLFF.

The chain couples TRBV6-9 to TRBJ1-5, with no clear D. Deletions cut 1 base from V and 1 base from J, with 8 bases between. The CDR3 covers 15 residues. Germline V gene lookup returns CDR1 MNHGY and CDR2 SVAAGI. The CDR3 DNA reads as TGTGCCAGCAGTTATTTCGGGATCAGCAATCAGCCCCAGCATTTT. Translating gives CASSYFGISNQPQHF.

V gene TRBV5-1 combines with J gene TRBJ2-1, with 7 bases lining up with TRBD1. Per the germline V gene, CDR1 is SGHRS and CDR2 is YFSETQ. The trim removed 0 bases at V and 3 bases at J, leaving 3 bases unmatched. CDR3 length equals 15 residues. DNA of the CDR3: TGCGCCAGCAGCTTGGTGGCAGGGGGCTACAATGAGCAGTTCTTC. Protein sequence: CASSLVAGGYNEQFF.

The CDR3 is CASNIDREYGYTF. In DNA, the CDR3 is TGTGCCAGTAACATTGACAGGGAGTATGGCTACACCTTC. The V call is TRBV19, the J call TRBJ1-2, with 7 bases lining up with TRBD1. J was trimmed by 5 bases and V by 7 bases; bases with no gene match: 7. CDR1 is LNHDA, CDR2 SQIVND, per germline (reference sequence). CDR3 size: 13 residues.

The chain uses TRBV4-2 and TRBJ2-3; perhaps TRBD1 as D (6 bases). Germline CDR1 is LGHNA and CDR2 is YNFKEQ. With 0 bases removed from V and 0 bases from J, the gap between germline ends came to 16 bases. There are 18 residues in the CDR3. The CDR3 region has the DNA TGTGCCAGCAGCCAAGAGCGGACAGCCGATTCTAGCACAGATACGCAGTATTTT. Protein: CASSQERTADSSTDTQYF.

The chain has TRBV7-2 and TRBJ2-7; 7 bases are shared with TRBD2. J gave up 2 bases and V 5 bases, and 15 bases lay outside the gene matches. Germline CDR1 and CDR2: SGHTA and FQGNSA. The CDR3 spans 17 residues. The CDR3 nucleotides read TGTGCCAGCAGCCAGCAGGTGGCGGGAGTTCCACCCTACGAGCAGTACTTC. Its translation is CASSQQVAGVPPYEQYF.

V and J are TRBV6-6 and TRBJ1-4; possible D gene TRBD1, 5 bases. CDR3 length: 13 amino acids. V was cut by 10 bases and J by 5 bases, with 14 bases left in between. The germline gives CDR1 MNHNY, CDR2 SVGAGI (reference sequence). DNA of the CDR3: TGTGCCACTACCGCGCAGGGAAATGAAAAACTGTTTTTT. Its protein is CATTAQGNEKLFF.

The chain couples TRBV6-1 to TRBJ1-5; D is unclear. With 3 bases removed from V and 0 bases from J, the gap between germline ends came to 3 bases. The CDR3 loop spans 13 amino acids. Germline loops: CDR1 MNHNS, CDR2 SASEGT. As DNA, the CDR3 is TGTGCCAGCAGTGAGGGTAGCAATCAGCCCCAGCATTTT. Protein: CASSEGSNQPQHF.

The rearrangement joins TRBV28 to TRBJ2-1; 8 bases map to TRBD1. Germline trimming cut 5 bases from V and 8 bases from J; bases unmatched to any gene: 14. Germline lookup yields CDR1 MDHEN and CDR2 SYDVKM. The length of the CDR3 is 16 residues. As DNA, the CDR3 is TGTGCCAGCAGTGCTTCCGGGACAGGACATCGCTATGAGCAGTTCTTC. Protein product: CASSASGTGHRYEQFF. The full variable domain, with the rest looked up from reference TRBV28 and TRBJ2-1, is DVKVTQSSRYLVKRTGEKVFLECVQDMDHENMFWYRQDPGLGLRLIYFSYDVKMKEKGDIPEGYSVSREKKERFSLILESASTNQTSMYLCASSASGTGHRYEQFFGPGTRLTVL.

The J gene is TRBJ1-5, the V gene TRBV5-5, with D uncertain. This CDR3 is built from 17 residues. Trimming shortened V by 0 bases and J by 0 bases, and 13 bases separated the two germline ends. Germline V gene data show CDR1 as SGHKS and CDR2 as YYEKEE (reference sequence). This CDR3 reads CASSLDLMGYSNQPQHF. The CDR3 nucleotides are TGTGCCAGCAGCTTGGACCTAATGGGGTATAGCAATCAGCCCCAGCATTTT.

This chain joins TRBV18 and TRBJ1-5, with 9 bases fitting TRBD1. Germline trimming cut 6 bases from V and 2 bases from J; bases unmatched to any gene: 5. The CDR3 is 15 residues long. The germline CDR1 and CDR2 sequences are KGHSH and LQKENI. CDR3: CASSLTGGGNQPQHF. Written as DNA, the CDR3 is TGTGCCAGCTCCTTGACAGGGGGTGGCAATCAGCCCCAGCATTTT.

The V call is TRBV5-1, the J call TRBJ2-2; TRBD2 aligns across 7 bases. This CDR3 region has 17 residues. V lost 0 bases to trimming and J lost 0 bases; unmatched junction nucleotides: 5. In germline, CDR1 is SGHRS, CDR2 YFSETQ. The CDR3 nucleotides read TGCGCCAGCAGCTTGGCCGCGGGGGTAGCGAACACCGGGGAGCTGTTTTTT. It yields the protein CASSLAAGVANTGELFF. The variable domain in full, with the rest retrieved from reference TRBV5-1 and TRBJ2-2, is KAGVTQTPRYLIKTRGQQVTLSCSPISGHRSVSWYQQTPGQGLQFLFEYFSETQRNKGNFPGRFSGRQFSNSRSEMNVSTLELGDSALYLCASSLAAGVANTGELFFGEGSRLTVL.

The chain employs TRBV7-9 and TRBJ2-5; weak D call: TRBD2 (6 bases). V dropped 1 base and J dropped 5 bases, with 14 bases sitting between them. This CDR3 spans 15 amino acids. Germline V CDR1 and CDR2: SEHNR, FQNEAQ (reference sequence). The CDR3 nucleotides read TGTGCCAGCAGCTTAGTGCCCACGACTAGGGAGACCCAGTACTTC. Protein sequence: CASSLVPTTRETQYF.

The chain links TRBV2 to TRBJ2-7; possibly TRBD1 for D (5 bases). This CDR3 has 11 residues. The germline gives CDR1 SNHLY, CDR2 FYNNEI. V dropped 6 bases and J dropped 4 bases, with 7 bases sitting between them. CDR3 sequence reads: CASRQAYEQYF. The CDR3, as DNA: TGTGCCAGCAGACAGGCTTACGAGCAGTACTTC.

The chain joins TRBV5-6 to TRBJ2-7, with a tentative D call TRBD2 (5 bases). The CDR3 sequence is 15 residues long. Germline V gene data show CDR1 as SGHDT and CDR2 as YYEEEE. Trimming took 0 bases from V and 9 from J, leaving 19 bases between them. CDR3 DNA: TGTGCCAGCAGCTTGGGTTCTGGGTCTCGCGAGGGGCAGTACTTC. It codes for CASSLGSGSREGQYF.

The rearrangement links TRBV11-3 to TRBJ2-1; 13 nucleotides line up with TRBD2. CDR1 and CDR2 from the germline V gene are SGHNT and YENEEA. The V and J ends lost 3 bases and 7 bases, in that order; junction bases with no gene match: 3. The CDR3 covers 15 residues. CDR3 sequence: CASSFGTSGMNEQFF. CDR3 coding DNA: TGTGCCAGCAGCTTCGGGACTAGCGGGATGAATGAGCAGTTCTTC.

The chain joins TRBV4-1 to TRBJ1-2; D not resolved. V dropped 0 bases and J dropped 1 base, with 12 bases sitting between them. CDR1 is MGHRA and CDR2 is YSYEKL in the germline V gene. The CDR3 is made up of 16 amino acids. The CDR3 loop reads CASSQEPLGGNYGYTF. Written as DNA, the CDR3 is TGCGCCAGCAGCCAAGAACCCCTCGGCGGTAACTATGGCTACACCTTC.

The chain couples TRBV9 to TRBJ2-2, with a possible D match to TRBD1 (5 bases). Trimming left V 3 bases short and J 5 bases short, with 14 bases between. The CDR3 contains 15 residues. Germline V lookup: CDR1 SGDLS, CDR2 YYNGEE. The CDR3 bases are TGTGCCAGCAGCGGCCAGGGATTCACTACCGGGGAGCTGTTTTTT. Protein product: CASSGQGFTTGELFF.

The rearrangement links TRBV5-6 to TRBJ2-3, with 8 bases identical to TRBD2. The CDR3 is 16 residues long. Trimming took 2 bases from V and 0 from J; bases not matched to a gene: 5. CDR1 and CDR2 from the germline V gene are SGHDT and YYEEEE. The CDR3: CASSFGLAGSTDTQYF. The CDR3 nucleotides read TGTGCCAGCAGCTTTGGCCTAGCGGGTAGCACAGATACGCAGTATTTT. Supplemented by reference TRBV5-6 and TRBJ2-3, the full variable domain reads DAGVTQSPTHLIKTRGQQVTLRCSPKSGHDTVSWYQQALGQGPQFIFQYYEEEERQRGNFPDRFSGHQFPNYSSELNVNALLLGDSALYLCASSFGLAGSTDTQYFGPGTRLTVL.

The rearrangement uses TRBV10-1 and TRBJ2-2; 9 bases map to TRBD1. Germline loops: CDR1 WNHNN, CDR2 SYGVQD (reference sequence). This CDR3 contains 15 residues. The V and J ends lost 6 bases and 8 bases, in that order; junction bases with no gene match: 10. CDR3 DNA: TGCGCCAGCAGCCCCGGGACAGGGCCTCGTGGGGAGCTGTTTTTT. Translation: CASSPGTGPRGELFF.